What follows describes a single TCR beta chain. Antigen: not known. Six healthy women, forming three identical twin pairs, donated samples. Likely shared infections and vaccines: all three twin pairs were reared together. The sample belongs to a study of identical twins' blood T cells. This CDR3 is built from 16 residues. Trimming cost V 0 bases and J 3 bases; bases outside gene matches: 3. Germline CDR1 is SGHRS and CDR2 is YFSETQ. TCRdb re-called the 5' RACE reads with MiXCR, one entry per CDR3 protein. The table shows fewer than 450,000 distinct CDR3 sequences, with about 28% occurring only once. Overall study findings and caveats: Top TCRbeta clonotypes were shared more with twin than unrelated donors.

The sample consisted of PBMCs. This chain uses TRBV5-1 with TRBJ2-1, with 10 bases lining up with TRBD2. This sequence originates from a woman between 18 and 50 years old in good health. The CDR3 sequence: CASSLEAGGIYNEQFF. CDR3 nucleotides: TGCGCCAGCAGCTTGGAAGCGGGGGGGATCTACAATGAGCAGTTCTTC.